This TCR beta chain was profiled in a study of technical replicates of blood from a handful of donors. This clone was detected once. Profiling relied on immunoSEQ multiplex PCR, and the TCRdb table lists in-frame clones only, not all of them. The data hold more than 65,000 clones, with 90% to 95% observed a single time. CDR3 length: 17 residues. The V gene end was trimmed by 3 bases and the J gene end by 0 bases; junction bases not matched to a gene: 8. Germline-derived CDR1 and CDR2 are LGHNA and YSLEER. Specimen: T cells isolated from PBMCs. This sequence was found in a human donor in good health. The chain recombines TRBV4-3 with TRBJ2-3; 8 positions match TRBD1. CDR3 DNA: TGCGCCAGCAGCCAGGCCCCCGGGACAGGAAGCACAGATACGCAGTATTTT. This translates into CASSQAPGTGSTDTQYF.